A single sample is the source of the 30 T cell receptor beta chains below, sequenced in a study of monozygotic twins with cystic fibrosis. Sequencing was performed with immunoSEQ multiplex PCR; in TCRdb, only in-frame clones are kept and a portion is missing. The sample records tens of thousands of clones, 96% being singletons. Source material: blood. The source of these receptors is a girl aged 2 to 10 with cystic fibrosis.

This chain uses TRBV19 with TRBJ1-5; 7 bases are shared with TRBD1. The junction had 8 bases not matched to a gene; V was cut back by 8 bases and J by 1 base. This CDR3 is 15 amino acids long. Germline V CDR1 and CDR2: LNHDA, SQIVND (reference sequence). DNA of the CDR3: TGTGCCAGTTTACCCATGGGACAGAGCAATCAGCCCCAGCATTTT. Its translation: CASLPMGQSNQPQHF.

This chain joins TRBV28 and TRBJ2-2; 13 bases are a match to TRBD2. V was pared by 6 bases and J by 7 bases, with 8 bases of the junction left unmatched. The V gene's germline CDR1 is MDHEN and CDR2 SYDVKM. The CDR3 covers 16 residues. The CDR3 region is CASSRFTSGRVGELFF. The DNA of the CDR3 is TGTGCCAGCAGCCGATTTACTAGCGGGAGGGTCGGGGAGCTGTTTTTT.

This chain links TRBV6-1 with TRBJ2-1, with a possible D match to TRBD2 (5 bases). Germline CDR1 reads MNHNS; CDR2 reads SASEGT. CDR3 length equals 15 residues. Trimming removed 10 bases from V and 0 bases from J, with 16 bases in between. In DNA form, the CDR3 reads TGTGCCACCCTTCCTAGCCTACCCTCCTACAATGAGCAGTTCTTC. This sequence encodes CATLPSLPSYNEQFF.

This sequence joins TRBV5-4 and TRBJ1-4, with 10 nucleotides matching TRBD1. There are 15 residues in the CDR3. The germline V gene encodes CDR1 SGHNT and CDR2 YYREEE (reference sequence). With 4 bases clipped from V and 5 bases from J, the junction kept 5 bases outside the gene matches. Written as DNA, the CDR3 is TGTGCCAGCAGCACAGGACAGGGGGGAAATGAAAAACTGTTTTTT. It translates to CASSTGQGGNEKLFF. Supplemented by reference TRBV5-4 and TRBJ1-4, the full variable domain reads ETGVTQSPTHLIKTRGQQVTLRCSSQSGHNTVSWYQQALGQGPQFIFQYYREEENGRGNFPPRFSGLQFPNYSSELNVNALELDDSALYLCASSTGQGGNEKLFFGSGTQLSVL.

V gene TRBV4-2 combines with J gene TRBJ2-3; TRBD1 aligns across 7 bases. Looked up from germline, CDR1 is LGHNA and CDR2 is YNFKEQ. This CDR3 is built from 17 residues. With 1 base clipped from V and 0 bases from J, the junction kept 7 bases outside the gene matches. CDR3: CASSQGPTGSSTDTQYF. The CDR3 DNA is TGTGCCAGCAGCCAAGGCCCGACAGGGTCTAGCACAGATACGCAGTATTTT.

V is TRBV25-1 and J is TRBJ2-1; 12 bases align to TRBD2. V lost 3 bases to trimming and J lost 0 bases; unmatched junction nucleotides: 3. The CDR3 is made up of 17 amino acids. CDR1 is MGHDK and CDR2 is SYGVNS in the germline V gene. The CDR3 bases are TGTGCCAGCAGTGACCCTAGCGGGAGGGGCTCCTACAATGAGCAGTTCTTC. Translation gives CASSDPSGRGSYNEQFF.

The chain couples TRBV19 to TRBJ1-5; perhaps TRBD1 as D (5 bases). The CDR3 contains 15 residues. Trimming stripped 3 bases from V and 6 bases from J, with 15 bases between. In germline, CDR1 is LNHDA, CDR2 SQIVND (reference sequence). This CDR3 reads CASSMSLGQGQPQHF. The DNA of the CDR3 is TGTGCCAGTAGTATGTCCCTCGGCCAGGGTCAGCCCCAGCATTTT. Drawing the rest from reference TRBV19 and TRBJ1-5, the complete variable domain is DGGITQSPKYLFRKEGQNVTLSCEQNLNHDAMYWYRQDPGQGLRLIYYSQIVNDFQKGDIAEGYSVSREKKESFPLTVTSAQKNPTAFYLCASSMSLGQGQPQHFGDGTRLSIL.

The J gene is TRBJ1-2, the V gene TRBV30; no clear D gene. There are 13 residues in the CDR3. The V end was cut by 5 bases, the J end by 3 bases, with 13 bases between. Germline-derived CDR1 and CDR2 are GTSNPN and SVGIG (reference sequence). The CDR3 DNA reads TGTGCCTGGTATATCAGTTCCTACTATGGCTACACCTTC. Translating gives CAWYISSYYGYTF.

V gene TRBV4-2 combines with J gene TRBJ1-5; perhaps TRBD1 as D (5 bases). This CDR3 comprises 15 residues. CDR1 and CDR2 from the germline V gene are LGHNA and YNFKEQ. The V end was cut by 0 bases, the J end by 3 bases, with 9 bases between. CDR3 in DNA: TGTGCCAGCAGCCAAGATTACAGGACCAATCAGCCCCAGCATTTT. This encodes CASSQDYRTNQPQHF.

The chain couples TRBV2 to TRBJ2-1; TRBD2 agrees at 9 bases. The CDR3 covers 15 residues. Germline V gene data show CDR1 as SNHLY and CDR2 as FYNNEI. Unmatched junction bases numbered 6, after V lost 5 bases and J lost 4 bases. The CDR3 DNA reads TGTGCCAGCAGTCTTAGCGGGAGTCGTTACAATGAGCAGTTCTTC. Translating gives CASSLSGSRYNEQFF.

This rearrangement joins TRBV7-9 to TRBJ2-3; no clear D gene. V was cut by 7 bases and J by 0 bases, with 14 bases left in between. The CDR3 runs 15 residues. Germline CDR1 is SEHNR and CDR2 is FQNEAQ (reference sequence). The CDR3 bases are TGTGCCAGCACCGTAGGAACGGCAAGCACAGATACGCAGTATTTT. Translating gives CASTVGTASTDTQYF.

The chain uses TRBV28 and TRBJ1-2; D gene uncertain. Germline CDR1 is MDHEN and CDR2 is SYDVKM. CDR3 length: 12 amino acids. The ends were cut back, 3 bases at V and 4 bases at J, with 6 bases in the middle. The CDR3 spells CASSFSSYGYTF. The CDR3 DNA reads as TGTGCCAGCAGTTTCAGTTCCTATGGCTACACCTTC.

The rearrangement links TRBV4-2 to TRBJ1-2, with D possibly TRBD1 on 5 matching bases. The V end lost 0 bases, the J end lost 4 bases, and 12 bases lay between the germline ends. Germline V gives CDR1 LGHNA, CDR2 YNFKEQ. This CDR3 spans 15 amino acids. CDR3 residues: CASSQEMAGTYGYTF. The CDR3 DNA sequence: TGTGCCAGCAGCCAAGAGATGGCAGGGACCTATGGCTACACCTTC.

The gene calls are TRBV19 and TRBJ1-2; D is perhaps TRBD1 (5 bases). The length of the CDR3 is 15 residues. Germline-derived CDR1 and CDR2 are LNHDA and SQIVND (reference sequence). Trimming took off 1 base at V and 8 bases at J, with 17 bases between the two ends. CDR3 bases: TGTGCCAGTAGTATAGGGGGCGGGGGATTAGGCGGCTACACCTTC. Residues: CASSIGGGGLGGYTF.

The rearrangement links TRBV9 to TRBJ2-3; no firm D call. Germline V gene lookup returns CDR1 SGDLS and CDR2 YYNGEE. CDR3 length: 14 amino acids. V lost 4 bases to trimming and J lost 2 bases, with 11 bases between them. The CDR3 spells CASSPPPLTDTQYF. CDR3 nucleotide sequence: TGTGCCAGCAGCCCCCCCCCACTCACAGATACGCAGTATTTT.

The chain joins TRBV7-2 to TRBJ2-6; a weak D match, TRBD2 (6 bases). The CDR3 contains 18 residues. Germline CDR1 is SGHTA and CDR2 is FQGNSA. V lost 5 bases and J 0 bases, leaving 17 bases between the germline ends. CDR3 loop: CASSPHAWTTSGANVLTF. The CDR3 DNA sequence: TGTGCCAGCAGCCCCCACGCGTGGACTACCTCTGGGGCCAACGTCCTGACTTTC.

The CDR3 DNA reads as TGTGCCAGCAGCCCGGGTAGGGGCCGGGAGACCCAGTACTTC. Its protein is CASSPGRGRETQYF. The rearrangement links TRBV5-4 to TRBJ2-5, with a possible D match to TRBD1 (5 bases). Germline V CDR1 and CDR2: SGHNT, YYREEE (reference sequence). The CDR3 sequence is 14 residues long. Between the trimmed V and J ends, which lost 4 bases and 5 bases, there was a span of 15 bases.

This clone appeared once. CDR3 amino acids: CASSLRTRHDTQYF. The CDR3 region has the DNA TGTGCCAGCAGCCTTCGGACTAGACACGATACGCAGTATTTT. The V and J genes are TRBV14 and TRBJ2-3, with 7 bases identical to TRBD2. With V trimmed by 4 bases and J by 6 bases, 7 bases remained unmatched. The germline V gene encodes CDR1 SGHDN and CDR2 FVKESK. CDR3 length equals 14 residues.

The J gene is TRBJ2-7, the V gene TRBV6-1; 9 positions match TRBD1. Germline V gene sequence: CDR1 MNHNS, CDR2 SASEGT. This CDR3 has 15 residues. V lost 4 bases and J lost 4; bases outside the gene matches: 8. The CDR3 nucleotides are TGTGCCAGCAGTGTCCGGGACAGGGTAGGGTACGAGCAGTACTTC. Translated: CASSVRDRVGYEQYF.

The chain joins TRBV18 to TRBJ2-1, with D unclear. CDR1 is KGHSH, CDR2 LQKENI, per germline. This CDR3 comprises 13 residues. With 3 bases removed from V and 5 bases from J, the gap between germline ends came to 8 bases. CDR3 in DNA: TGTGCCAGCTCACCGGCCAGCGACAATGAGCAGTTCTTC. It is translated as CASSPASDNEQFF.

This clone was seen once. This chain links TRBV10-2 with TRBJ2-2; 11 nucleotides match TRBD2. V shed 4 bases, J shed 6 bases, and the junction held 1 base outside the gene matches. Per the germline V gene, CDR1 is WSHSY and CDR2 is SAAADI. The CDR3 has 14 residues. This CDR3 is CASSVSGRAGELFF. CDR3 coding DNA: TGCGCCAGCAGTGTTAGCGGGAGGGCCGGGGAGCTGTTTTTT.

The chain links TRBV6-4 to TRBJ2-1; 9 nucleotides line up with TRBD2. Per germline, CDR1 MRHNA and CDR2 SNTAGT. The CDR3 spans 15 residues. Trimming removed 0 bases from V and 8 bases from J; junction bases left unmatched: 5. DNA of the CDR3: TGTGCCAGCAGTGACTCCGGCGGGAGGGCGGATGAGCAGTTCTTC. Translated, it gives CASSDSGGRADEQFF.

CDR3: CASSQDRGDQPQHF. The CDR3 DNA is TGTGCCAGCAGCCAGGACAGGGGAGATCAGCCCCAGCATTTT. The chain recombines TRBV5-5 with TRBJ1-5; 9 positions agree with TRBD1. The CDR3 runs to 14 residues. V was clipped by 4 bases and J by 5 bases; unmatched bases: 4. Germline loops: CDR1 SGHKS, CDR2 YYEKEE (reference sequence).

This chain uses TRBV7-9 with TRBJ1-4, with 8 bases fitting TRBD1. Germline CDR1 reads SEHNR; CDR2 reads FQNEAQ (reference sequence). CDR3 length equals 15 residues. J gave up 5 bases and V 2 bases, and 4 bases lay outside the gene matches. This CDR3 reads CASSLRRQGNEKLFF. The CDR3 nucleotides are TGTGCCAGCAGCTTACGCAGACAGGGGAATGAAAAACTGTTTTTT.

The chain couples TRBV2 to TRBJ1-1, with TRBD1 matching 9 bases. The germline CDR1 and CDR2 sequences are SNHLY and FYNNEI. The CDR3 runs 15 residues. Trimming removed 5 bases from V and 5 bases from J; junction bases left unmatched: 9. CDR3 nucleotides: TGTGCCAGCAGTTCAACCGGGACAGGGAGGACTGAAGCTTTCTTT. Translation gives CASSSTGTGRTEAFF. The full variable domain, rest sourced from reference TRBV2 and TRBJ1-1, is EPEVTQTPSHQVTQMGQEVILRCVPISNHLYFYWYRQILGQKVEFLVSFYNNEISEKSEIFDDQFSVERPDGSNFTLKIRSTKLEDSAMYFCASSSTGTGRTEAFFGQGTRLTVV.

The CDR3 reads CSARDKREQFF. The CDR3 region has the DNA TGCAGTGCTAGAGATAAGCGGGAGCAGTTCTTC. The genes are TRBV20-1 and TRBJ2-1; TRBD2 might be the D (5 bases). V was clipped by 0 bases and J by 10 bases, with 7 bases between them. The germline gives CDR1 DFQATT, CDR2 SNEGSKA (reference sequence). The CDR3 extends over 11 amino acids.

The chain combines TRBV28 with TRBJ2-3; 7 bases match TRBD2. This CDR3 spans 16 amino acids. Germline V gene data show CDR1 as MDHEN and CDR2 as SYDVKM. V dropped 5 bases and J dropped 2; count of bases not matched to a gene: 10. This chain's CDR3 is CASSPGRGVHTDTQYF. In DNA, the CDR3 is TGTGCCAGCAGTCCGGGCCGGGGGGTCCACACAGATACGCAGTATTTT.

The chain combines TRBV20-1 with TRBJ2-1; no definite D call. The germline V gene encodes CDR1 DFQATT and CDR2 SNEGSKA (reference sequence). The CDR3 is made up of 8 amino acids. The CDR3 protein is CGYNEQFF. DNA for the CDR3: TGCGGATACAATGAGCAGTTCTTC.

J is TRBJ2-7 and V is TRBV29-1, with D possibly matching TRBD1 (5 bases). There are 13 residues in the CDR3. With 6 bases removed from V and 0 bases from J, the gap between germline ends came to 12 bases. Germline values: CDR1 SQVTM, CDR2 ANQGSEA. The CDR3 here is CSVATVNSYEQYF. CDR3 nucleotide sequence: TGCAGCGTCGCGACAGTGAACTCCTACGAGCAGTACTTC.

The chain is built from TRBV11-2 and TRBJ2-5; 7 nucleotides agree with TRBD1. J was trimmed by 2 bases and V by 1 base; bases with no gene match: 4. The CDR3 length is 15 residues. Germline V gene lookup returns CDR1 SGHAT and CDR2 FQNNGV. The CDR3, as DNA: TGTGCCAGCAGCTTAGGGACAGGCTTACAAGAGACCCAGTACTTC. This sequence encodes CASSLGTGLQETQYF.